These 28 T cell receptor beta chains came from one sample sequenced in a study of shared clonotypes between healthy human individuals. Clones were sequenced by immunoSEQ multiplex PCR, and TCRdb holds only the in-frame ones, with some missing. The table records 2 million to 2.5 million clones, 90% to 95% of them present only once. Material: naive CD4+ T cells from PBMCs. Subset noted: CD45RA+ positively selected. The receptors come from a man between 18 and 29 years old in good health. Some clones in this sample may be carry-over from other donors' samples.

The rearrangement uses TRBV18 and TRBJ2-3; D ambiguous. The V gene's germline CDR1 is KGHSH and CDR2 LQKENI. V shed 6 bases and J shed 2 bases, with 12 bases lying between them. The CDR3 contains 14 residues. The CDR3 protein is CASSGSPYTDTQYF. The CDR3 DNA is TGTGCCAGCTCGGGGTCCCCCTACACAGATACGCAGTATTTT.

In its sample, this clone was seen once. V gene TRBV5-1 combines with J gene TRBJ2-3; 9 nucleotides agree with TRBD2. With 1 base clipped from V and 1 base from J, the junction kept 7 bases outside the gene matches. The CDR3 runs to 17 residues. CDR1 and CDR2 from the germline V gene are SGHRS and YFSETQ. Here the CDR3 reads CASSLFLSGSGTDTQYF. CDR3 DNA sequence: TGCGCCAGCAGCTTGTTCCTTAGCGGGAGCGGCACAGATACGCAGTATTTT.

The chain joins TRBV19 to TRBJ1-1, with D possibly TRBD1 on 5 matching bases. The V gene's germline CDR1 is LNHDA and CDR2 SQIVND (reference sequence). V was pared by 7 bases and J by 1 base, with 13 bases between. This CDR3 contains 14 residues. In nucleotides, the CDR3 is TGTGCCAGTATCCCGCCAGGGTGGAACACTGAAGCTTTCTTT. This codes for CASIPPGWNTEAFF.

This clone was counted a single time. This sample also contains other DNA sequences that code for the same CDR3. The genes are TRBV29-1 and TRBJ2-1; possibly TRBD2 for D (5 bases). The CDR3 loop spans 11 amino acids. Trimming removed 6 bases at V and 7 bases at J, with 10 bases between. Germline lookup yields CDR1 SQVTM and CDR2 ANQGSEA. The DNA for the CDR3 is TGCAGCGTGGACCGGGGTAATGAGCAGTTCTTC. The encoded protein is CSVDRGNEQFF.

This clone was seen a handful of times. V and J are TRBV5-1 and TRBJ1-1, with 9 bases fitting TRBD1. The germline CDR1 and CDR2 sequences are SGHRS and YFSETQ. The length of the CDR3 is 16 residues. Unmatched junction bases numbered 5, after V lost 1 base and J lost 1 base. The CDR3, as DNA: TGCGCCAGCAGCTTGCAACCGGGACAGGGGAACACTGAAGCTTTCTTT. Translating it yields CASSLQPGQGNTEAFF.

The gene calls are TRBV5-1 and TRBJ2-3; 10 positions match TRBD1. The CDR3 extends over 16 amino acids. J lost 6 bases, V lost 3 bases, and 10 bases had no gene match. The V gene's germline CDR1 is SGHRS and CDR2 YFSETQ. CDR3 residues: CASSSGQGREWDTQYF. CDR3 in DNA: TGCGCCAGCAGCTCGGGACAGGGGCGGGAGTGGGATACGCAGTATTTT.

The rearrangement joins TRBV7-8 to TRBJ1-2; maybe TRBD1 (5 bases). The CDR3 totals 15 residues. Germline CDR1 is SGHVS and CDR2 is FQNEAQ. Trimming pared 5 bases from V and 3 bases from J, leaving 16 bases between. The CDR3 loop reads CASSPEFGADYGYTF. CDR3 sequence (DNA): TGTGCCAGCAGCCCAGAATTCGGGGCGGACTATGGCTACACCTTC.

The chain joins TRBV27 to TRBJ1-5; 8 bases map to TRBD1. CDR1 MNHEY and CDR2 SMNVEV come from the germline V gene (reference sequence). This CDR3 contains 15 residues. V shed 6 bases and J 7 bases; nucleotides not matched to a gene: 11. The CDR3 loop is CASRQGTGFRQPQHF. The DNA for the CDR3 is TGTGCCAGCAGACAAGGGACAGGTTTCAGACAGCCCCAGCATTTT.

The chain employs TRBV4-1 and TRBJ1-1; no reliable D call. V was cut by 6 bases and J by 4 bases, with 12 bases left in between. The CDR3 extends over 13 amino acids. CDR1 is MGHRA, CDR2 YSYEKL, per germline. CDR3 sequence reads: CASRTGRFTEAFF. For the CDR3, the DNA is TGCGCCAGCAGGACCGGGAGATTCACTGAAGCTTTCTTT.

DNA for the CDR3: TGCGCCAGCAGCTTAGACAGCAATAACTATGGCTACACCTTC. Protein: CASSLDSNNYGYTF. This chain links TRBV5-1 with TRBJ1-2; D might be TRBD1 (5 bases). This CDR3 comprises 14 residues. Germline assignment: CDR1 SGHRS and CDR2 YFSETQ. Trimming shortened V by 2 bases and J by 1 base, and 9 bases separated the two germline ends.

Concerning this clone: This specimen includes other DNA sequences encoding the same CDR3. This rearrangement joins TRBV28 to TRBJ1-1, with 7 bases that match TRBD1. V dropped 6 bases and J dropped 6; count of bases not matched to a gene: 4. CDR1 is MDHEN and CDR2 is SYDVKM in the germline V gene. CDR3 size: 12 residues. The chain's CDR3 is CASRDRAPEAFF. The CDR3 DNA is TGTGCCAGCAGAGACAGGGCCCCTGAAGCTTTCTTT.

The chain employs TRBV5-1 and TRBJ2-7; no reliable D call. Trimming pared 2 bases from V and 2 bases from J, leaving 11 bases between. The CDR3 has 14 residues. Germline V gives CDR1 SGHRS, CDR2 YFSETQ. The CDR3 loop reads CASSFVQNTYEQYF. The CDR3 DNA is TGCGCCAGCAGCTTCGTCCAAAATACCTACGAGCAGTACTTC.

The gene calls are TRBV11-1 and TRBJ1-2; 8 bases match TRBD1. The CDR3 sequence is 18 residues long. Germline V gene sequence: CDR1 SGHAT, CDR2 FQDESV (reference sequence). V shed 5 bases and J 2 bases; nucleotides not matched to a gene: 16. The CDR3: CASSPFPATGGNNYGYTF. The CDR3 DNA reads TGTGCCAGCAGCCCTTTCCCCGCCACAGGGGGTAACAACTATGGCTACACCTTC.

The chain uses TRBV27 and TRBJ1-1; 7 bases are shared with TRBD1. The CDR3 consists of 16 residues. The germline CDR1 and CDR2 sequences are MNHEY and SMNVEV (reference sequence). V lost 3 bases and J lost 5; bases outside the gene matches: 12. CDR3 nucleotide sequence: TGTGCCAGCAGTTTTCCCCCCCACAGGGGAGGGACTGAAGCTTTCTTT. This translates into CASSFPPHRGGTEAFF.

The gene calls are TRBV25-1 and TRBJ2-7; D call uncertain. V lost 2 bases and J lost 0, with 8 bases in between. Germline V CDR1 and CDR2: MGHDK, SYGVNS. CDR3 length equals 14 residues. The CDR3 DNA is TGTGCCAGCAGTGAAGACCGTCTCTCCTACGAGCAGTACTTC. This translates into CASSEDRLSYEQYF.

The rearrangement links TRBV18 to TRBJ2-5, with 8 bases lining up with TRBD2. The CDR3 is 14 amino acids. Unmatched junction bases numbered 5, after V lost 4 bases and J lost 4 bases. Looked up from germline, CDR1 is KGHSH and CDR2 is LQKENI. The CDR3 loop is CASSHTSGGETQYF. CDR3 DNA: TGTGCCAGCTCACACACTAGCGGAGGAGAGACCCAGTACTTC.

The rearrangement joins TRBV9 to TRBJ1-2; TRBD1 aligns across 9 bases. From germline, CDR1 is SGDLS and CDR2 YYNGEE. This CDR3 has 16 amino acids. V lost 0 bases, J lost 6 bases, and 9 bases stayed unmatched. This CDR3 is CASSVASGRDRDGYTF. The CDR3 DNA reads TGTGCCAGCAGCGTAGCCTCCGGCCGGGACAGGGATGGCTACACCTTC.

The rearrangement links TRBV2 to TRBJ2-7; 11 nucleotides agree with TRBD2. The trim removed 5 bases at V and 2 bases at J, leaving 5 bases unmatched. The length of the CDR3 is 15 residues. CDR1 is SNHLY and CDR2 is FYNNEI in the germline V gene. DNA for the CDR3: TGTGCCAGCAGTTTCCTAGCGGGAGGTGCCTACGAGCAGTACTTC. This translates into CASSFLAGGAYEQYF.

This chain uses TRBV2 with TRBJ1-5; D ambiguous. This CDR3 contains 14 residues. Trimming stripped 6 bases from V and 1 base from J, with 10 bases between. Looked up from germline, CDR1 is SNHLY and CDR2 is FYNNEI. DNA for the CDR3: TGTGCCAGCAGCCAGGTCGCGAGCAATCAGCCCCAGCATTTT. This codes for CASSQVASNQPQHF.

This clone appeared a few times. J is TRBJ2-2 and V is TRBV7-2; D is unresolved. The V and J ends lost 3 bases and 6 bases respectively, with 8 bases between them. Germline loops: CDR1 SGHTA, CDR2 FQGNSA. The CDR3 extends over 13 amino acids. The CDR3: CASSFSGSGELFF. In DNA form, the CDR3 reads TGTGCCAGCAGCTTCTCGGGTTCCGGGGAGCTGTTTTTT.

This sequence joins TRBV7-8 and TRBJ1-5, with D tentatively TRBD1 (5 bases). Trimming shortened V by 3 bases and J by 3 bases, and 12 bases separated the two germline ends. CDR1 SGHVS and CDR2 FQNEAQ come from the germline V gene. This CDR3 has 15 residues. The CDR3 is CASSLVGTFNQPQHF. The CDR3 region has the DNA TGTGCCAGCAGCTTGGTCGGGACCTTCAATCAGCCCCAGCATTTT.

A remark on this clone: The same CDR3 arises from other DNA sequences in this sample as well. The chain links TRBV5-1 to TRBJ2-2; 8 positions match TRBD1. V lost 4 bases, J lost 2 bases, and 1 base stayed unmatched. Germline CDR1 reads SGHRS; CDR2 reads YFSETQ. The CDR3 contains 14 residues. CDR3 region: CASSGQGNTGELFF. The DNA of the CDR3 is TGCGCCAGCAGCGGACAGGGAAACACCGGGGAGCTGTTTTTT.

The CDR3 protein is CASSQGGGTSGQNTGELFF. The CDR3 DNA is TGCGCCAGCAGCCAAGGGGGCGGGACTAGCGGACAGAACACCGGGGAGCTGTTTTTT. The chain employs TRBV4-1 and TRBJ2-2; TRBD2 matches at 11 bases. The junction had 8 bases not matched to a gene; V was cut back by 1 base and J by 1 base. This CDR3 region has 19 residues. The germline V gene encodes CDR1 MGHRA and CDR2 YSYEKL.

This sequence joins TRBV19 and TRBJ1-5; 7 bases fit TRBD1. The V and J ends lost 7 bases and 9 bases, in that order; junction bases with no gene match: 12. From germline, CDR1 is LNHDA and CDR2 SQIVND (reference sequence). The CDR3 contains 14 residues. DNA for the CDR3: TGTGCCAGTACCCCTGTAGGGGGCCTTGGGCCCCAGCATTTT. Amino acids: CASTPVGGLGPQHF.

The CDR3 DNA reads as TGTGCCTGGAGGCCGGTTAGCTCCTATAATTCACCCCTCCACTTT. It codes for CAWRPVSSYNSPLHF. The J gene is TRBJ1-6, the V gene TRBV30; D is unresolved. The CDR3 is made up of 15 amino acids. From germline, CDR1 is GTSNPN and CDR2 SVGIG (reference sequence). V was cut by 3 bases and J by 0 bases, with 9 bases left in between.

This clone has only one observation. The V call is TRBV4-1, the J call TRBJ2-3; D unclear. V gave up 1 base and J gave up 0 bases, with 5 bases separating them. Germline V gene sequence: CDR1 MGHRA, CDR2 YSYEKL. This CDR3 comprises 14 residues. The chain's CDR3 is CASSQVLSTDTQYF. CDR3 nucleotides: TGCGCCAGCAGCCAAGTTTTAAGCACAGATACGCAGTATTTT.

CDR3 in amino acids: CASGLYRGSSYEQYF. For the CDR3, the DNA is TGTGCTAGTGGTTTGTACAGGGGCAGCTCCTACGAGCAGTACTTC. This chain uses TRBV12-5 with TRBJ2-7; 7 bases match TRBD1. The CDR3 runs to 15 residues. Trimming at V came to 2 bases and at J to 0 bases, leaving 4 bases not matched to a gene. Germline CDR1 reads LGHNT; CDR2 reads FRNRAP.

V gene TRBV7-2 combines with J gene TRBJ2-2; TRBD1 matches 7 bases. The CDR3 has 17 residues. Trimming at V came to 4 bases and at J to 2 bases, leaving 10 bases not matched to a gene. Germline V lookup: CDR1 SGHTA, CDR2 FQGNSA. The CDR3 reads CASSSYYGTANTGELFF. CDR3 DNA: TGTGCCAGCAGCTCTTACTACGGGACAGCCAACACCGGGGAGCTGTTTTTT. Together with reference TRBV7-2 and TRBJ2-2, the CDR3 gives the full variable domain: GAGVSQSPSNKVTEKGKDVELRCDPISGHTALYWYRQSLGQGLEFLIYFQGNSAPDKSGLPSDRFSAERTGGSVSTLTIQRTQQEDSAVYLCASSSYYGTANTGELFFGEGSRLTVL.